Listed below are T cell receptor beta chains from one sample, sequenced in a study of shared clonotypes between healthy human individuals. Only in-frame clones appear in the TCRdb table, and some are missing; sequencing was by immunoSEQ multiplex PCR. The sample includes under 750,000 clones, 55% to 80% of them seen just once. The sample was memory CD4+ T cells sorted from blood. These receptors all stem from a woman in her twenties or thirties in good health. Each CDR3 is given with its conserved first and last residue. D genes are given only for firm matches. A clone size is listed for some rows: how often the clone was seen (once, few, many), or a class if it is expanded.

clone size	J gene	D gene	V gene	CDR3 protein	CDR3 DNA
-	TRBJ2-7	-	TRBV5-1	CASSLASEEQYF	TGCGCCAGCAGCTTGGCCTCGGAGGAGCAGTACTTC
-	TRBJ2-2	-	TRBV6-5	CASRGAGELFF	TGTGCCAGCAGGGGAGCCGGGGAGCTGTTTTTT
-	TRBJ1-1	-	TRBV6-1	CASSEARGTEAFF	TGTGCCAGCAGTGAAGCGCGAGGGACTGAAGCTTTCTTT
-	TRBJ2-3	-	TRBV5-1	CASSLAHRSSTDTQYF	TGCGCCAGCAGCTTGGCGCACCGTTCTAGCACAGATACGCAGTATTTT
few	TRBJ1-1	-	TRBV19	CASSTTGNTEAFF	TGTGCCAGTAGTACGACGGGTAACACTGAAGCTTTCTTT
-	TRBJ1-1	-	TRBV6-1	CASTEQGGRTEAFF	TGTGCCAGCACCGAACAGGGAGGGCGCACTGAAGCTTTCTTT
-	TRBJ2-7	-	TRBV15	CATSRDRYEQYF	TGTGCCACCAGCAGAGATCGGTACGAGCAGTACTTC
-	TRBJ2-7	-	TRBV28	CASSLGFSVMYF	TGTGCCAGCAGTTTGGGTTTTTCGGTCATGTACTTC
-	TRBJ2-7	TRBD2	TRBV7-8	CASSLGLAGNTYEQYF	TGTGCCAGCAGCTTAGGACTAGCGGGAAACACCTACGAGCAGTACTTC
many	TRBJ1-6	-	TRBV10-3	CAIANPGTASIHNSPLHF	TGTGCCATCGCCAATCCCGGGACCGCCTCGATACATAATTCACCCCTCCACTTT
-	TRBJ2-3	-	TRBV19	CASSLGLADTQYF	TGTGCCAGTAGCTTGGGGTTAGCAGATACGCAGTATTTT
-	TRBJ2-5	-	TRBV4-2	CASSQGVSGQETQYF	TGTGCCAGCAGCCAAGGTGTAAGCGGCCAAGAGACCCAGTACTTC
-	TRBJ1-1	-	TRBV5-1	CASSLDRVTNTEAFF	TGCGCCAGCAGCTTGGACAGAGTTACAAACACTGAAGCTTTCTTT
once	TRBJ2-7	TRBD2	TRBV10-3	CAISYGSGRAPYEQYF	TGTGCCATCAGCTACGGAAGCGGGAGGGCCCCCTACGAGCAGTACTTC
-	TRBJ1-3	-	TRBV15	CATSRGGLDQTGNTIYF	TGTGCCACCAGCAGAGGAGGCCTTGACCAAACTGGAAACACCATATATTTT
-	TRBJ2-2	-	TRBV18	CASSPRNTGELFF	TGTGCCAGCTCACCAAGGAACACCGGGGAGCTGTTTTTT
-	TRBJ2-1	TRBD2	TRBV6-6	CASRLAGVYNEQFF	TGTGCCAGCAGACTAGCGGGAGTATACAATGAGCAGTTCTTC
-	TRBJ1-2	TRBD1	TRBV18	CASSPFLGQGAEGYTF	TGTGCCAGCTCACCTTTCCTCGGACAGGGGGCGGAAGGCTACACCTTC
-	TRBJ1-2	TRBD1	TRBV30	CAWSVRAGGMSGYTF	TGTGCCTGGAGTGTACGGGCAGGGGGGATGAGCGGCTACACCTTC
-	TRBJ2-3	TRBD2	TRBV11-2	CASSLGGSGIGDTQYF	TGTGCCAGCAGCCTAGGGGGTAGCGGGATCGGGGATACGCAGTATTTT
-	TRBJ2-3	-	TRBV5-6	CASSAGPVDTQYF	TGTGCCAGCAGCGCCGGACCTGTAGATACGCAGTATTTT
-	TRBJ2-3	-	TRBV30	CAWRGLGSTDTQYF	TGTGCCTGGAGGGGTTTAGGGAGCACAGATACGCAGTATTTT
few	TRBJ1-5	-	TRBV5-1	CASSLERDIPWRPQHF	TGCGCCAGCAGCTTGGAGCGGGACATACCTTGGAGGCCCCAGCATTTT
-	TRBJ2-2	TRBD2	TRBV2	CASRTSGSRKDTGELFF	TGTGCCAGCAGGACTAGCGGGAGTAGGAAGGACACCGGGGAGCTGTTTTTT
-	TRBJ2-3	TRBD2	TRBV7-3	CASSQLAGFVDTQYF	TGTGCCAGCAGCCAACTAGCGGGCTTCGTAGATACGCAGTATTTT
-	TRBJ2-1	-	TRBV5-1	CASSLTTSSYNEQFF	TGCGCCAGCAGCTTGACGACAAGCAGCTACAATGAGCAGTTCTTC
-	TRBJ1-5	TRBD1	TRBV5-1	CASSRTGDSNQPQHF	TGCGCCAGCAGCAGGACAGGGGACAGCAATCAGCCCCAGCATTTT
-	TRBJ2-1	-	TRBV5-4	CASFAGGGSLLHNEQFF	TGTGCCAGCTTCGCGGGCGGAGGGAGCCTCCTTCACAATGAGCAGTTCTTC